A selection of T cell receptor beta chains follows, all from one sample in a study of CD8 T cells in ankylosing spondylitis. Each CDR3 protein gets one entry after TCRdb re-called the 5' RACE reads with MiXCR. The sample yields around 99,000 distinct CDR3 sequences, about 9% seen once. The source material was blood, either unsorted or a sorted T cell fraction (not recorded which). These receptors were collected from a male donor with ankylosing spondylitis or in good health (not recorded which). The CDR3 runs from the conserved cysteine through the conserved F or W. D genes are given only for firm matches. Part of the rows lack a size; the others show once, few, many or a class for expanded clones.

.	TRBV19	TRBJ1-6	few	TGTGCCAGTAAGGGGACCTATAATTCACCCCTCCACTTT	CASKGTYNSPLHF
.	TRBV29-1	TRBJ2-2	few	TGCAGCGTTGAAACGGCAGGGGGGACAACCGGGGAGCTGTTTTTT	CSVETAGGTTGELFF
.	TRBV6-2/TRBV6-3	TRBJ1-2	.	TGTGCCAGCAGTTACTCGACCACGGACAGAACTTATGGCTACACCTTC	CASSYSTTDRTYGYTF
TRBD1	TRBV29-1	TRBJ1-2	many	TGCAGCGTTGAACGGACAGGGGCGGATGGCTACACCTTC	CSVERTGADGYTF
.	TRBV6-6	TRBJ2-3	many	TGTGCCTACCTGGGGGTGGCAGATACGCAGTATTTT	CAYLGVADTQYF
.	TRBV6-5	TRBJ2-3	many	TGTGCCAGCAGCCTCGACCGGCCCCCAGATACGCAGTATTTT	CASSLDRPPDTQYF
.	TRBV5-4	TRBJ2-5	many	TGTGCCAGCAGCTCGACTGGAAGTAAGGAGACCCAGTACTTC	CASSSTGSKETQYF
TRBD2	TRBV9	TRBJ2-3	many	TGTGCCAGCAGCGTTGGGACTACCCACACAGATACGCAGTATTTT	CASSVGTTHTDTQYF
TRBD2	TRBV7-8	TRBJ2-1	many	TGTGCCATCAGCTTAGCCACTAGCGGGGGCTTCGACAATGAGCAGTTCTTC	CAISLATSGGFDNEQFF
.	TRBV7-9	TRBJ2-1	.	TGTGCCAGCAGCTTAGTAAGTGGGGCGGGGAATGAGCAGTTCTTC	CASSLVSGAGNEQFF
.	TRBV27	TRBJ1-2	.	TGTGCCAGCAGTTTTCGGTTTACAAAGATGAGGCACCAGGGCTACTATGGCTACACCTTC	CASSFRFTKMRHQGYYGYTF
TRBD2	TRBV4-1	TRBJ2-1	many	TGCGCCAGCAGCCAACCTACTAGCGGGGGGGCGTATGAGCAGTTCTTC	CASSQPTSGGAYEQFF
TRBD2	TRBV7-3	TRBJ2-1	many	TGTGCCAGCAGCTTAAACAGCGGGGGGGGTCTGAATGAGCAGTTCTTC	CASSLNSGGGLNEQFF
.	TRBV12-3/TRBV12-4	TRBJ1-1	many	TGTGCCAGCAGGCCGGGGGACACTGAAGCTTTCTTT	CASRPGDTEAFF
TRBD1	TRBV4-2	TRBJ2-7	many	TGTGCCAGCAGCCAAGATAGTACAGGGGGTAATCCCTACGAGCAGTACTTC	CASSQDSTGGNPYEQYF
.	TRBV12-3/TRBV12-4	TRBJ1-6	many	TGTGCCAGCAGTTTTCAGGTACCCACTTCACCCCTCCACTTT	CASSFQVPTSPLHF
.	TRBV18	TRBJ1-3	.	TGTGCCAGCTCACGGGGGACTGGAAACACCATATATTTT	CASSRGTGNTIYF
TRBD1	TRBV28	TRBJ1-2	many	TGTGCCAGCAGTTTAAACAGGGGCAGATTCACCTTC	CASSLNRGRFTF
.	TRBV12-3/TRBV12-4	TRBJ2-7	many	TGTGCCAGCAGTTTATACGGACAGTCGGACTCCTACGAGCAGTACTTC	CASSLYGQSDSYEQYF
TRBD2	TRBV7-2	TRBJ2-5	.	TGTGCCAGCAGCGACGGCTCTAGCGGCCGGACCCAGTACTTC	CASSDGSSGRTQYF
TRBD1	TRBV20-1	TRBJ1-2	many	TGCAGTGCTAGATCAGGGGGCGAGTATGGCTACACCTTC	CSARSGGEYGYTF
.	TRBV12-3/TRBV12-4	TRBJ2-3	many	TGTGCCAGCAGTTTTTCCGATACGCAGTATTTT	CASSFSDTQYF
TRBD2	TRBV7-3	TRBJ2-1	few	TGTGCCAGCAGCCGCGCGAGCGGGGCCACCTACAATGAGCAGTTCTTC	CASSRASGATYNEQFF
TRBD1	TRBV12-3/TRBV12-4	TRBJ2-2	many	TGTGCCAGCAGTCCCGGGACAGGGCGTAACACCGGGGAGCTGTTTTTT	CASSPGTGRNTGELFF
.	TRBV6-6	TRBJ2-2	many	TGTGCCAGCAGTAACGGAGCGCTGTTTTTT	CASSNGALFF
TRBD1	TRBV7-2	TRBJ2-1	.	TGTGCCAGCAGCCTCCGACAGGGGCCTTACAATGAGCAGTTCTTC	CASSLRQGPYNEQFF
.	TRBV15	TRBJ2-7	many	TGTGCCACCAGCCCAGAAGGGAACTACGAGCAGTACTTC	CATSPEGNYEQYF
.	TRBV5-1	TRBJ1-5	many	TGCGCCAGCAGCTTGGACAGGAATCAGCCCCAGCATTTT	CASSLDRNQPQHF
.	TRBV28	TRBJ2-4	.	TGTGCCAGCAGTCCCCCGACGGCAGGTGGTAAAAACATTCAGTACTTC	CASSPPTAGGKNIQYF
.	TRBV15	TRBJ2-5	many	TGTGCCACCAGCAGAGGCCAGGTGGAGACCCAGTACTTC	CATSRGQVETQYF
.	TRBV12-3/TRBV12-4	TRBJ1-4	many	TGTGCCAGCAGTTTTGGTCTGGGGGGATTAGGCGAAAAACTGTTTTTT	CASSFGLGGLGEKLFF
.	TRBV5-1	TRBJ2-1	many	TGCGCCAGCAGCTGGGGAGGAGGGGCCAATGAGCAGTTCTTC	CASSWGGGANEQFF
.	TRBV7-2	TRBJ2-5	many	TGTGCCAGCAGCTACCCTTTAGAGACCCAGTACTTC	CASSYPLETQYF
.	TRBV6-6	TRBJ2-7	many	TGTGCCAGCAGCATGGGCTCCTACGAGCAGTACTTC	CASSMGSYEQYF
TRBD2	TRBV20-1	TRBJ2-7	many	TGCAGTGCTAGGACTAGCGGGGACCACTACGAGCAGTACTTC	CSARTSGDHYEQYF
.	TRBV5-1	TRBJ2-3	many	TGCGCCAGCAGCTTGAGTGCTAGCGAACACACAGATACGCAGTATTTT	CASSLSASEHTDTQYF
.	TRBV7-3	TRBJ2-1	many	TGTGCCAGCAGTACGAGCGCCTACAATGAGCAGTTCTTC	CASSTSAYNEQFF
TRBD2	TRBV7-8	TRBJ2-3	many	TGTGCCAGCAGCTTAGTTTCCCTTTTAGCGGGGGGTGCAGATACGCAGTATTTT	CASSLVSLLAGGADTQYF
.	TRBV12-3/TRBV12-4	TRBJ2-1	many	TGTGCCAGCAGAATGTACGGGGAGAACAATGAGCAGTTCTTC	CASRMYGENNEQFF
TRBD1	TRBV6-1	TRBJ1-5	few	TGTGCCAGCAGTGAAGGACAGGGCGTCAGTCAGCCCCAGCATTTT	CASSEGQGVSQPQHF
.	TRBV2	TRBJ1-2	many	TGTGCCAGCAATTTCCCCGGGGTAGAAGGCTACACCTTC	CASNFPGVEGYTF
TRBD1	TRBV24-1	TRBJ2-5	many	TGTGCCACCAGTGATTTACGACAGGGGACCTTCGAGACCCAGTACTTC	CATSDLRQGTFETQYF
.	TRBV29-1	TRBJ2-1	many	TGCAGCGTTTGGGGAGCTCACAATGAGCAGTTCTTC	CSVWGAHNEQFF
.	TRBV13	TRBJ2-4	.	TGTGCCAGCAGCTTGGGCCCCGGCAGAGAAAACATTCAGTACTTC	CASSLGPGRENIQYF
TRBD1	TRBV7-9	TRBJ1-2	.	TGTGCCAGCAGCTTAGGAGGGACAGGACTCTATGGCTACACCTTC	CASSLGGTGLYGYTF
.	TRBV28	TRBJ2-7	.	TGTGCCATCTGTTTAACAGGACCTTTCAAATACTCTACGGACGAGCAGTACTTC	CAICLTGPFKYSTDEQYF
.	TRBV7-9	TRBJ2-5	few	TGTGCCAGCAGGAGTCTAGAAGGGGGTCTAAAGACCCAGTACTTC	CASRSLEGGLKTQYF
.	TRBV7-9	TRBJ1-4	many	TGTGCCAGCAGCTTCAGGCCGAATGAAAAACTGTTTTTT	CASSFRPNEKLFF
.	TRBV20-1	TRBJ2-7	many	TGCAGTGCTGACGGGACGGTGAGCTCCTACGAGCAGTACTTC	CSADGTVSSYEQYF
TRBD1	TRBV7-3	TRBJ2-6	.	TGTGCCAGCAGCCCACAGGGGGCTGTGTCTGGGGCCAACGTCCTGACTTTC	CASSPQGAVSGANVLTF
TRBD2	TRBV2	TRBJ2-1	few	TGTGCCAGCCCGGGACTACTTTACAATGAGCAGTTCTTC	CASPGLLYNEQFF
.	TRBV11-2	TRBJ2-1	many	TGTGCCAGCAGCCACGGGGGAGCTGAGCAGTTCTTC	CASSHGGAEQFF
TRBD2	TRBV15	TRBJ2-7	many	TGTGCCACCAGCAGAGATTTGACTAGCGGGGGTTACGAGCAGTACTTC	CATSRDLTSGGYEQYF
TRBD2	TRBV24-1	TRBJ2-1	many	TGTGCCACCAGTGATGCTAGCGGGGCCCACTCCTACAATGAGCAGTTCTTC	CATSDASGAHSYNEQFF
TRBD1	TRBV6-2/TRBV6-3	TRBJ2-6	many	TGTGCCAGCAGTCCAGGGACAGGGATGCCCATTCTGGGGGCCAACGTCCTGACTTTC	CASSPGTGMPILGANVLTF
.	TRBV2	TRBJ1-5	many	TGTGCCAGCAAGAGGGACGGCAGCAATCAGCCCCAGCATTTT	CASKRDGSNQPQHF
TRBD1	TRBV2	TRBJ2-5	few	TGTGCCAGCACCTCCGACAGGGGATTTGAGACCCAGTACTTC	CASTSDRGFETQYF
TRBD2	TRBV12-3/TRBV12-4	TRBJ2-1	many	TGTGCCAGCAGTTCCGGGACTAGCGGCTACAATGAGCAGTTCTTC	CASSSGTSGYNEQFF
.	TRBV5-1	TRBJ2-7	many	TGCGCCAGCAGCTTGGACAGTGCCCTGGAGCAGTACTTC	CASSLDSALEQYF